These 29 T cell receptor beta chains originate from one sample sequenced in a study of T cell responses to AZD1222 COVID-19 vaccine. Sequencing used immunoSEQ multiplex PCR; TCRdb keeps in-frame clones, though not all of them. The profile shows about 190,000 clones, around 89% of them singletons. Sample: peripheral blood, taken on day 0 of AZD1222 vaccination. Receptors originate from an adult in good health.

About this clone: At one boundary the junction diverges from the germline segment, which might be a read error. The genes are TRBV7-7 and TRBJ2-2; D tentatively fits TRBD1 or TRBD2 (6 bases each). This CDR3 region has 14 residues. Looked up from germline, CDR1 is SSHAT and CDR2 is FNYEAQ (reference sequence). The CDR3, as DNA: TGTGCTAGCACCAAAGGGGGAGGCACCGGGGAGCTGTTTTTT. It translates to CASTKGGGTGELFF.

The rearrangement joins TRBV6-5 to TRBJ1-5; no reliable D call. Germline loops: CDR1 MNHEY, CDR2 SVGAGI. The V end lost 6 bases, the J end lost 0 bases, and 12 bases lay between the germline ends. The CDR3 is made up of 15 amino acids. The DNA of the CDR3 is TGTGCCAGCAGCGGAGGCAGAAATAGCAATCAGCCCCAGCATTTT. It specifies CASSGGRNSNQPQHF.

This clone appeared once. This chain links TRBV15 with TRBJ2-2; tentatively, D is TRBD1 or TRBD2 (5 bases each). The V gene's germline CDR1 is LNHNV and CDR2 YYDKDF (reference sequence). Trimming left V 3 bases short and J 3 bases short, with 14 bases between. CDR3 size: 16 residues. The CDR3 protein is CATSRTGTGYTGELFF. For the CDR3, the DNA is TGTGCCACCAGCAGGACCGGGACGGGATACACCGGGGAGCTGTTTTTT. The full variable domain, in which reference TRBV15 and TRBJ2-2 provide the parts outside the CDR3, is DAMVIQNPRYQVTQFGKPVTLSCSQTLNHNVMYWYQQKSSQAPKLLFHYYDKDFNNEADTPDNFQSRRPNTSFCFLDIRSPGLGDTAMYLCATSRTGTGYTGELFFGEGSRLTVL.

The chain employs TRBV4-2 and TRBJ2-2; D gene ambiguous. V lost 2 bases and J lost 7, with 8 bases in between. This CDR3 is built from 13 residues. Germline V gene sequence: CDR1 LGHNA, CDR2 YNFKEQ. In nucleotides, the CDR3 is TGTGCCAGCAGCCAACTCCTGGTCGGGGAGCTGTTTTTT. It is translated as CASSQLLVGELFF.

V gene TRBV11-2 combines with J gene TRBJ2-1; D is perhaps TRBD1 (6 bases). Per the germline V gene, CDR1 is SGHAT and CDR2 is FQNNGV. V was pared by 5 bases and J by 3 bases, with 17 bases between. The CDR3 is 16 amino acids. In nucleotides, the CDR3 is TGTGCCAGCAGCGAAGCCCCCGGGACACTCTACAATGAGCAGTTCTTC. Translation: CASSEAPGTLYNEQFF.

The chain has TRBV6-5 and TRBJ2-7, with 9 positions matching TRBD1. Germline V lookup: CDR1 MNHEY, CDR2 SVGAGI. The V segment lost 6 bases and the J segment 5 bases; nucleotides outside the gene matches: 8. The length of the CDR3 is 14 residues. DNA of the CDR3: TGTGCCAGCAGACCGGGACAGGGTACGCACGAGCAGTACTTC. This translates into CASRPGQGTHEQYF.

The V call is TRBV19, the J call TRBJ2-1, with D perhaps matching TRBD2 (5 bases). CDR1 LNHDA and CDR2 SQIVND come from the germline V gene (reference sequence). The V gene lost 1 base and the J gene lost 0 bases, with 7 bases spanning the gap. The CDR3 has 15 residues. This CDR3 is CASSIAAGSYNEQFF. In nucleotides, the CDR3 is TGTGCCAGTAGTATAGCTGCGGGCTCCTACAATGAGCAGTTCTTC.

V and J are TRBV5-5 and TRBJ1-1; D is unresolved. The CDR3 runs 12 residues. Germline-derived CDR1 and CDR2 are SGHKS and YYEKEE (reference sequence). The V end lost 2 bases, the J end lost 5 bases, and 7 bases lay between the germline ends. The CDR3 spells CASSLLGTEAFF. CDR3 DNA sequence: TGTGCCAGCAGCTTACTTGGTACTGAAGCTTTCTTT.

The CDR3 DNA reads as TGTGCCAGCAGCTTAGGGGGGCGCGGAGAGACCCAGTACTTC. Translated: CASSLGGRGETQYF. V is TRBV7-3 and J is TRBJ2-5; TRBD1 or TRBD2 may be the D gene (6 bases each). This CDR3 is 14 amino acids long. The V gene lost 2 bases and the J gene lost 4 bases, with 11 bases spanning the gap. Germline assignment: CDR1 SGHTA and CDR2 FQGTGA.

The chain carries TRBV5-4 and TRBJ1-1; no definite D call. CDR1 and CDR2 from the germline V gene are SGHNT and YYREEE (reference sequence). The length of the CDR3 is 15 residues. V was shortened by 0 bases and J by 5 bases, with 14 bases between the two germline ends. In DNA, the CDR3 is TGTGCCAGCAGCTTGGATGGGTTCAAAGGGACTGAAGCTTTCTTT. Translated: CASSLDGFKGTEAFF.

V and J are TRBV19 and TRBJ1-5; 9 bases are a match to TRBD1. Trimming took 5 bases from V and 7 from J; bases not matched to a gene: 3. Per germline, CDR1 LNHDA and CDR2 SQIVND (reference sequence). The CDR3 has 13 amino acids. CDR3 DNA sequence: TGTGCCAGTAGTGACAGGGGGAGGCAGCCCCAGCATTTT. Its protein is CASSDRGRQPQHF.

This clone came up a few times. This CDR3 is also generated by other DNA sequences in the sample. The chain carries TRBV6-5 and TRBJ2-1, with 7 bases matching TRBD2. CDR1 MNHEY and CDR2 SVGAGI come from the germline V gene. The V gene end was trimmed by 4 bases and the J gene end by 10 bases; junction bases not matched to a gene: 1. The CDR3 sequence is 11 residues long. The DNA of the CDR3 is TGTGCCAGCAGTTCGGGACTAGAGCAGTTCTTC. Encoded protein: CASSSGLEQFF.

This sequence joins TRBV6-5 and TRBJ2-7; D gene uncertain. CDR1 is MNHEY and CDR2 is SVGAGI in the germline V gene. V lost 6 bases to trimming and J lost 1 base, with 7 bases between them. CDR3 length equals 12 residues. The CDR3 bases are TGTGCCAGCAGGAAGACATCCTACGAGCAGTACTTC. It is translated as CASRKTSYEQYF.

A remark on this clone: The junction and the germline gene differ at one end; a read error may be behind it. This chain connects TRBV7-7 to TRBJ2-5; D is undetermined. CDR3 length: 13 residues. The germline V gene encodes CDR1 SSHAT and CDR2 FNYEAQ (reference sequence). The CDR3 loop reads CASSLEWSETQYF. In nucleotides, the CDR3 is TGTGCTAGCAGCTTGGAATGGTCGGAGACCCAGTACTTC.

The chain employs TRBV7-2 and TRBJ2-7; a weak D match, TRBD2 (7 bases). Trimming took off 2 bases at V and 1 base at J, with 12 bases between the two ends. The CDR3 sequence is 15 residues long. Germline lookup yields CDR1 SGHTA and CDR2 FQGNSA. The CDR3 nucleotides read TGTGCCAGCAGCTTATGGGGGGGGCCATCCTACGAGCAGTACTTC. Translation gives CASSLWGGPSYEQYF.

The chain couples TRBV7-8 to TRBJ1-3; D remains ambiguous. The CDR3 extends over 15 amino acids. The germline V gene has CDR1 SGHVS and CDR2 FQNEAQ. Trimming left V 2 bases short and J 2 bases short, with 10 bases between. CDR3 in DNA: TGTGCCAGCAGCTTAATGAGCAAGGCTGGAAACACCATATATTTT. Encoded protein: CASSLMSKAGNTIYF.

The J gene is TRBJ1-1, the V gene TRBV7-9, with TRBD1 identical over 8 bases. Per germline, CDR1 SEHNR and CDR2 FQNEAQ (reference sequence). The CDR3 length is 13 residues. Trimming removed 7 bases from V and 10 bases from J; junction bases left unmatched: 11. The CDR3 DNA reads TGTGCCAGCACCAGGTGGGGGACAGGCTCAGCTTTCTTT. It is translated as CASTRWGTGSAFF.

The chain couples TRBV27 to TRBJ2-5, with 7 bases identical to TRBD1. CDR1 and CDR2 from the germline V gene are MNHEY and SMNVEV (reference sequence). V trimming: 3 bases; J trimming: 4 bases; junction bases outside the gene matches: 11. The CDR3 contains 16 residues. The DNA of the CDR3 is TGTGCCAGCAGTTTTTGGAACAGGGGAGTACGAGAGACCCAGTACTTC. Translation gives CASSFWNRGVRETQYF.

The rearrangement uses TRBV6-5 and TRBJ2-1; D tentatively reads TRBD1 or TRBD2 (5 bases each). Trimming took 8 bases from V and 0 from J, leaving 14 bases between them. Germline lookup yields CDR1 MNHEY and CDR2 SVGAGI. The length of the CDR3 is 15 residues. As DNA, the CDR3 is TGTGCCAGCGGCGAGGGACGGGCCTCCTACAATGAGCAGTTCTTC. Translating it yields CASGEGRASYNEQFF.

There are a few counts of this clone. The chain joins TRBV6-1 to TRBJ1-3; TRBD1 might be the D (5 bases). Trimming pared 0 bases from V and 2 bases from J, leaving 8 bases between. The CDR3 consists of 15 residues. Germline CDR1 MNHNS, CDR2 SASEGT. Here the CDR3 reads CASSEAGVTGNTIYF. For the CDR3, the DNA is TGTGCCAGCAGTGAAGCAGGGGTGACTGGAAACACCATATATTTT.

The chain joins TRBV13 to TRBJ2-3, with 7 bases that match TRBD2. CDR1 and CDR2 from the germline V gene are PRHDT and FYEKMQ (reference sequence). V was pared by 1 base and J by 4 bases, with 11 bases of the junction left unmatched. This CDR3 is built from 17 residues. CDR3 region: CASSLVSGLGTADTQYF. CDR3 sequence (DNA): TGTGCCAGCAGCTTAGTATCCGGACTAGGGACGGCAGATACGCAGTATTTT.

The gene calls are TRBV28 and TRBJ2-5; D is possibly TRBD1 (6 bases). V lost 6 bases and J 3 bases, leaving 14 bases between the germline ends. Per germline, CDR1 MDHEN and CDR2 SYDVKM. The CDR3 totals 14 residues. The CDR3 DNA follows: TGTGCCAGCAGCCAACCGGGACAAGAAGAGACCCAGTACTTC. Translation: CASSQPGQEETQYF.

The chain has TRBV19 and TRBJ1-1, with a tentative D call TRBD1 (5 bases). The CDR3 totals 14 residues. Per the germline V gene, CDR1 is LNHDA and CDR2 is SQIVND (reference sequence). V gave up 7 bases and J gave up 5 bases, with 17 bases separating them. CDR3 in amino acids: CASMEGPPRTEAFF. The CDR3 nucleotides read TGTGCCAGTATGGAGGGACCCCCGAGGACTGAAGCTTTCTTT.

J is TRBJ2-2 and V is TRBV11-3, with D unresolved. The CDR3 extends over 13 amino acids. V was cut by 0 bases and J by 2 bases, with 1 base left in between. CDR1 is SGHNT, CDR2 YENEEA, per germline. The CDR3 DNA follows: TGTGCCAGCAGCTTAGATAACACCGGGGAGCTGTTTTTT. Translating it yields CASSLDNTGELFF.

The rearrangement joins TRBV7-9 to TRBJ1-5, with a tentative D call TRBD1 (5 bases). Germline-derived CDR1 and CDR2 are SEHNR and FQNEAQ (reference sequence). The CDR3 is 16 amino acids. Between the trimmed V and J ends, which lost 4 bases and 0 bases, there was a span of 13 bases. The CDR3, as DNA: TGTGCCAGCAGCTCGGGACCTGGGGGTAGCAATCAGCCCCAGCATTTT. As protein: CASSSGPGGSNQPQHF.

This sequence joins TRBV27 and TRBJ2-7; weak D call: TRBD2 (5 bases). Trimming removed 5 bases at V and 0 bases at J, with 14 bases between. CDR1 MNHEY and CDR2 SMNVEV come from the germline V gene (reference sequence). The CDR3 is 15 amino acids. CDR3 protein: CASSLVPGNSYEQYF. The CDR3 region has the DNA TGTGCCAGCAGTCTTGTGCCGGGGAACTCCTACGAGCAGTACTTC.

The chain has TRBV5-1 and TRBJ2-1; no reliable D call. Germline values: CDR1 SGHRS, CDR2 YFSETQ. Trimming stripped 5 bases from V and 5 bases from J, with 14 bases between. The CDR3 is made up of 14 amino acids. Here the CDR3 reads CASSSHSMNNEQFF. CDR3 in DNA: TGCGCCAGCAGTTCCCACAGCATGAACAATGAGCAGTTCTTC.

The count of this clone is one. Here the CDR3 reads CASSYSEGIQPQHF. CDR3 DNA: TGTGCCAGCAGTTACTCGGAAGGGATTCAGCCCCAGCATTTT. The V call is TRBV6-5, the J call TRBJ1-5; D gene ambiguous. V lost 0 bases and J lost 6, with 9 bases in between. Germline CDR1 MNHEY, CDR2 SVGAGI. The CDR3 is made up of 14 amino acids.

The V call is TRBV7-2, the J call TRBJ2-7, with D tentatively TRBD2 (6 bases). V was trimmed by 5 bases and J by 0 bases, leaving 20 bases between them. Germline CDR1 and CDR2: SGHTA and FQGNSA. CDR3 length: 17 residues. In DNA form, the CDR3 reads TGTGCCAGCAGCAGCCCTGGCCGGGACTTGAGCTCCTACGAGCAGTACTTC. Translation: CASSSPGRDLSSYEQYF.